This T cell receptor (beta chain) emerged from a study of cytomegalovirus exposure and HLA in healthy donors. Findings of the study overall: When a later analysis compared HLA-associated TCR beta chains with equally common others, the HLA-associated chains turned out to be more clonally expanded and to have lower generation probabilities.

On this clone itself: Antigen unknown.

The germline CDR1 and CDR2 sequences are SGHTA and FQGNSA. V shed 4 bases and J 4 bases; nucleotides not matched to a gene: 11. This CDR3 spans 18 amino acids. Primers included in the PCR were 60 Vbeta and 13 Jbeta primers. Data came from immunoSEQ multiplex PCR; TCRdb stores just in-frame clones and leaves some out. The profile shows about 140,000 clones, nearly 80% of them singletons. The sequence was obtained from a male donor in good health and CMV-seronegative. The material sequenced was PBMCs. The chain couples TRBV7-2 to TRBJ2-5; 14 bases are a match to TRBD2. CDR3 DNA sequence: TGTGCCAGCAGCTACCCGACTAGCGGGGGGGCCTGGGCAGAGACCCAGTACTTC. This codes for CASSYPTSGGAWAETQYF.